These T cell receptor beta chains were read from a single sample in a study of OX40 agonist ivuxolimab in advanced cancers. Method: immunoSEQ multiplex PCR; TCRdb's copy keeps in-frame clones and lacks some. The sample has 51,000 or so clones; about nine tenths are singletons. Sequenced material: CD4+ or CD8+ T cells sorted from blood, taken in a trial of the OX40 agonist ivuxolimab. Source of these receptors: an adult with an advanced solid tumor such as melanoma, head and neck, liver or kidney cancer. CDR3s leave out the opening cysteine and the closing phenylalanine or tryptophan.

length	V	J	CDR3
12	TRBV4-1	TRBJ1-2	ASSQDRGSYGYT
14	TRBV27	TRBJ1-1	ASSSLGTGGGTEAF
13	TRBV28	TRBJ2-5	ASSLGQGLQETQY
13	TRBV9	TRBJ2-1	ASSVEGGRPKLRF
14	TRBV7-2	TRBJ1-2	ASSLEATGEGYGYT
11	TRBV6-5	TRBJ1-5	ASSQTGGQPQH
13	TRBV5-4	TRBJ2-7	ASSPSGGISYEQY
12	TRBV27	TRBJ2-7	ASSYAAGVNEQY
13	TRBV2	TRBJ1-1	ASSESGTGGTEAF
13	TRBV5-1	TRBJ2-1	ASSVGQGLSDEQF
13	TRBV9	TRBJ2-1	ASSEEGGPYNEQF
14	TRBV6-5	TRBJ2-3	ASSYGTFFHTDTQY
13	TRBV9	TRBJ1-2	ASSEFTGGRDGYT
11	TRBV12-5	TRBJ2-7	ASGWGHSYEQY
13	TRBV4-3	TRBJ1-1	ASSQAELGNTEAF
11	TRBV4-2	TRBJ1-2	ASSHEGNYGYT
16	TRBV19	TRBJ1-4	ASRPGQGDGGTNEKLF
13	TRBV4-3	TRBJ1-2	ASSQAFGPNYGYT
16	TRBV4-1	TRBJ2-3	ASSHITSGGPESRTQY
11	TRBV14	TRBJ2-1	ASSPWDYNEQF
17	TRBV5-5	TRBJ1-1	ASSLVSGQGALVNTEAF
13	TRBV4-1	TRBJ1-2	ASSQATTGTYGYT
14	TRBV7-9	TRBJ2-7	ASSLVPDRSKDEQY
13	TRBV5-8	TRBJ1-2	ASSRDRGPNYGYT
14	TRBV5-6	TRBJ2-2	ASSLAGQLNTGELF
13	TRBV29-1	TRBJ2-7	SVVVPGHISYEQY
10	TRBV19	TRBJ1-4	ASSIWGEKLF
13	TRBV4-3	TRBJ1-3	ASSQGTGVGNTIY
14	TRBV11-3	TRBJ1-5	ASSFSGRASSQPQH